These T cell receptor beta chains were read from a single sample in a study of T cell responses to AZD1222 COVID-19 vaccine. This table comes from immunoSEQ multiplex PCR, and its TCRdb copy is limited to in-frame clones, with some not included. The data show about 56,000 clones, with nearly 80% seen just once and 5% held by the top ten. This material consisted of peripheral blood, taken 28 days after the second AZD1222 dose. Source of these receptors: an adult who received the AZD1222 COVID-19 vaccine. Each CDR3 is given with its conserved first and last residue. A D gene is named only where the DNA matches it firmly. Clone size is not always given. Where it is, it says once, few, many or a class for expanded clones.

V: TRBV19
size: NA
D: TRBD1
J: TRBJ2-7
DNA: TGTGCCAGTAGTACCTCCGGGACAGGGGTCTACGAGCAGTACTTC
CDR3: CASSTSGTGVYEQYF

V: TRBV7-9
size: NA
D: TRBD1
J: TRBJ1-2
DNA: TGTGCCAGCAGCTTAGCGGACAGGGAAAACTATGGCTACACCTTC
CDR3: CASSLADRENYGYTF

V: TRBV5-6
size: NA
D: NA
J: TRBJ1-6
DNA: TGTGCCAGCAGCTTGAAGGGGCGGACCTATAATTCACCCCTCCACTTT
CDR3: CASSLKGRTYNSPLHF

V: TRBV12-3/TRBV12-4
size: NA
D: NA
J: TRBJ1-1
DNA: TGTGCCAGCAGAATTCTCCGGGCCCATGAGGCTTTCTTT
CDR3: CASRILRAHEAFF

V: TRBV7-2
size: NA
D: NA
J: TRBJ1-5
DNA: TGTGCCAGCAGCTTAGCGGGGGGCGCAGGTCAGCCCCAGCATTTT
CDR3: CASSLAGGAGQPQHF

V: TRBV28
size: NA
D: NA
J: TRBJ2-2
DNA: TGTGCCAGCAGTTTACCGGGAAGCGTCGGGGAGCTGTTTTTT
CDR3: CASSLPGSVGELFF

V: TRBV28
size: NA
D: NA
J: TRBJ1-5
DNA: TGTGCCAGCAGCCTCCGGGAAGGTGAAGAGCAGCCCCAGCATTTT
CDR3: CASSLREGEEQPQHF

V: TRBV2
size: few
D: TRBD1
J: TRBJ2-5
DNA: TGTGCCAGCAGGGGGACAGGGGGTAGGGAGACCCAGTACTTC
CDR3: CASRGTGGRETQYF

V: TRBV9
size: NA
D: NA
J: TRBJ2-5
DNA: TGTGCCAGCAGCCCCAGCCAGCAGCGAGAGACCCAGTACTTC
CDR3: CASSPSQQRETQYF

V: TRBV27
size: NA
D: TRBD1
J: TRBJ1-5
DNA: TGTGCCAGCAGTTACCGACAGGGGAGACAGCCCCAGCATTTT
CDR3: CASSYRQGRQPQHF

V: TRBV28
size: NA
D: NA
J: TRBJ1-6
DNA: TGTGCCAGCGCCGCAGGGTATAATTCACCCCTCCACTTT
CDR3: CASAAGYNSPLHF

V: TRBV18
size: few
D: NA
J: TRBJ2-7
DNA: TGTGCCAGCTCCCTCCAAGGACCCAAAGACGAGCAGTACTTC
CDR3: CASSLQGPKDEQYF

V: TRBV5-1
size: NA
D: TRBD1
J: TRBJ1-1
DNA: TGCGCCAGCGCCCCGGGACAGGGAACTGAAGCTTTCTTT
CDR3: CASAPGQGTEAFF

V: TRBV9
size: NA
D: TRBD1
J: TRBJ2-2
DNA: TGTGCCAGCACCGGCGCAGGGACAGGAGCTGGGGAGCTGTTTTTT
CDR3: CASTGAGTGAGELFF

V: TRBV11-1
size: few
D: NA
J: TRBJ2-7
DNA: TGTGCCAGCAGCTCGCCCCCCCGGGCCTACGAGCAGTACTTC
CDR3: CASSSPPRAYEQYF

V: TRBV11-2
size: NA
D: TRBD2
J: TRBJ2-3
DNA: TGTGCCAGCAGCTCCCATTTGGGAGCGGGGGGCACAGATACGCAGTATTTT
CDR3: CASSSHLGAGGTDTQYF

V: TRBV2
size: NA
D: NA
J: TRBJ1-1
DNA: TGTGCCAGCAGTGACCTGGACAGACGGGCTTTCTTT
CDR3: CASSDLDRRAFF

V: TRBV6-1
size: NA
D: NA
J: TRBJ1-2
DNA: TGTGCCAGCAGTGAAGGGTACGGCTACACCTTC
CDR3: CASSEGYGYTF

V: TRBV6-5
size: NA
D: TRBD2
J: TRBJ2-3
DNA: TGTGCCAGCAGTTACGGGGTGGCGGGAGGGACAGATACGCAGTATTTT
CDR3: CASSYGVAGGTDTQYF

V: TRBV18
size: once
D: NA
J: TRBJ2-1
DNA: TGTGCCAGCTCCTCTAACGATGAGCAGTTCTTC
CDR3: CASSSNDEQFF

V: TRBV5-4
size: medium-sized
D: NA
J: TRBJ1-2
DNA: TGTGCCAGCACTACTTGGGGACCATACTATGGCTACACCTTC
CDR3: CASTTWGPYYGYTF

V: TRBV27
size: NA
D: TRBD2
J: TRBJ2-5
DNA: TGTGCCAGCAGTTTACTAGGACTAGTCCAAGAGACCCAGTACTTC
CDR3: CASSLLGLVQETQYF

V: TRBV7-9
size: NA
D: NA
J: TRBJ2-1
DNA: TGTGCCAGCAGCATCACCCGGGGGAGCTCCTACAATGAGCAGTTCTTC
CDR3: CASSITRGSSYNEQFF